The clone carrying this T cell receptor beta chain was seen more than once but under ten times. Its specificity is not known. The CDR3 extends over 14 amino acids. Germline CDR1 reads SEHNR; CDR2 reads FQNEAQ (reference sequence). The V gene end was trimmed by 5 bases and the J gene end by 3 bases; junction bases not matched to a gene: 5. The primer mix had 60 Vbeta and 13 Jbeta primers. Methods used by the authors: Approximately 12 million of about 80 million unique TCR beta chains were shared, per a later count. Only in-frame clones appear in the TCRdb table, and some are missing; sequencing was by immunoSEQ multiplex PCR. That table furnishes V, J and clone size, whereas the DNA furnished D and trimming. The sample lists approximately 110,000 clones, roughly 80% occurring once. The data stem from a study of cytomegalovirus exposure and HLA in healthy donors. Study-wide findings and caveats: Fewer N-insertions (relative to the approximately 670-donor mean) were reportedly seen in an Asian-associated ancestry cluster in a later analysis. According to the study, roughly 180 TCR beta chains were cytomegalovirus-associated.

The V call is TRBV7-9, the J call TRBJ2-5; 8 bases line up with TRBD1. Sample: PBMCs. The TCR originated in a man younger than 40 in good health and CMV-seropositive. In DNA form, the CDR3 reads TGTGCCAGCAGCACATACAGGGGGAAAGAGACCCAGTACTTC. Its protein product is CASSTYRGKETQYF. Full variable domain (outside the CDR3, taken from reference TRBV7-9 and TRBJ2-5): DTGVSQNPRHKITKRGQNVTFRCDPISEHNRLYWYRQTLGQGPEFLTYFQNEAQLEKSRLLSDRFSAERPKGSFSTLEIQRTEQGDSAMYLCASSTYRGKETQYFGPGTRLLVL.